This TCR beta chain was identified during a study of T cell repertoires in cytomegalovirus infection. Study-level results: Clonotypes of TCR beta that were HLA-C-restricted and CMV-specific dominated the ex vivo response.

The table lists this clonotype with many counts. The antigen remains unidentified. The V gene end was trimmed by 8 bases and the J gene end by 2 bases; junction bases not matched to a gene: 6. Germline values: CDR1 ENHRY, CDR2 SYGVKD. The CDR3 is 14 residues long. TCRdb called the reads again in MiXCR, with one record for every CDR3 protein. The sample includes more than 500,000 distinct CDR3 sequences, about 15% seen only once; the top ten take more than 20%. The gene calls are TRBV10-3 and TRBJ2-1; 7 bases match TRBD2. Input material: CD8+ T cells from PBMCs. This sequence was found in a human donor in good health (CMV status not recorded). Some clones in this sample may be carry-over from other donors' samples. The chain's CDR3 is CAISGEGPYNEQFF. The CDR3 DNA follows: TGTGCCATCTCGGGGGAGGGCCCCTACAATGAGCAGTTCTTC.